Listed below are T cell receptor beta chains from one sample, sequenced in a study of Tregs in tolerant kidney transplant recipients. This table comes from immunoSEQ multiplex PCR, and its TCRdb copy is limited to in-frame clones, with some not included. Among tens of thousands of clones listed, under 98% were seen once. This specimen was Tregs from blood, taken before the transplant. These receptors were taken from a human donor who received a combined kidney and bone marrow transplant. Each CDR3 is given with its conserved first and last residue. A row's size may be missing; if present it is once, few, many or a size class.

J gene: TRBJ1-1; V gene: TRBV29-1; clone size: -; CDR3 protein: CSVAGGWGMNTEAFF
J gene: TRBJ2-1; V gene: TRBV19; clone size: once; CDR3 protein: CASSMGTELKFPYNEQFF
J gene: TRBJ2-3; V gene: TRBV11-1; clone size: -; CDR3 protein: CASSLGQTQYF
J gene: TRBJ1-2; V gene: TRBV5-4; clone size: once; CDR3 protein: CASSQGGQGGTNYGYTF
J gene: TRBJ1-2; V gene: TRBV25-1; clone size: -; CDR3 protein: CASKPRQVLSGYTF
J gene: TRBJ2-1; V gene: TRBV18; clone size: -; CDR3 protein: CASSPAGPAGAGEQFF
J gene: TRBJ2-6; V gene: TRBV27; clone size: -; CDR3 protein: CASSLYGAGLAVSSGANVLTF
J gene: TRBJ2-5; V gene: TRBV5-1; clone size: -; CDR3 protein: CASSIGLAGETQYF
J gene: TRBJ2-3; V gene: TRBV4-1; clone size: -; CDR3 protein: CASSHKQGAEGTDTQYF
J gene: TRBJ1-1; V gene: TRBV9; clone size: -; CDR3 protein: CASSAHGGGETEAFF
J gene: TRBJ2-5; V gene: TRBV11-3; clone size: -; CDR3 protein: CASSLDRQGFETQYF
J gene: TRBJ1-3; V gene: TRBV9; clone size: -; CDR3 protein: CASSSGHIPPSRSGNTIYF
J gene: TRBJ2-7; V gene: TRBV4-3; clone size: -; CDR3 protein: CASSPHRAGPYEQYF
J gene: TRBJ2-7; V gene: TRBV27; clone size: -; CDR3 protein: CASSLLGGPGREQYF
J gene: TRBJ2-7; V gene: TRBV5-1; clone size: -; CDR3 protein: CASSLAMEATYEQYF
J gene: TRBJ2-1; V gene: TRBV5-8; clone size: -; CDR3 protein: CASSFPRIEQFF
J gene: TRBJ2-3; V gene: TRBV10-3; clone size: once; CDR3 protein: CAIGGLSTDTQYF
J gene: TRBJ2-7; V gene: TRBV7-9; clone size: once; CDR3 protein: CASSHDRGLVEQYF
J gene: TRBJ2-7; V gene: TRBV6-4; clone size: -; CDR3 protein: CASSDWTGITGAYEQYF
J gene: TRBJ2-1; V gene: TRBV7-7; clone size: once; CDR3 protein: CASSRDGGSYNEQFF
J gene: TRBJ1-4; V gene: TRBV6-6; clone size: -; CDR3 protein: CASRYSQDSFNEKLFF
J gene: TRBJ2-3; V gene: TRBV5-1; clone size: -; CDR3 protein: CASSLVVGRPTDTQYF
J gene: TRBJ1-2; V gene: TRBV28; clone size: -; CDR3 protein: CASRSRAGRYYGYTF
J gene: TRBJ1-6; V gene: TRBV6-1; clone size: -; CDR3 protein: CASTRTGNNSPLHF
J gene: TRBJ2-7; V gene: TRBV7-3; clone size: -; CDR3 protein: CASSFGRAYEQYF
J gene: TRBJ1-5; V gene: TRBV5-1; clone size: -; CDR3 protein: CASSLDSHQPQHF